The present TCR beta chain was sequenced within a study of cytomegalovirus exposure and HLA in healthy donors (dated 2017 in TCRdb). Notes on the research overall: According to an earlier analysis of a few hundred of the donors, 150 million to 200 million T cells yielded roughly 100 million unique TCR beta sequences and 276 Gb of sequence data. Rather than using new phenotypic data, the later analysis identified candidate immune exposures from TCR beta sequences and from how often those sequences occurred across donors. The study aimed to test whether cataloging public T cell receptors could reveal signatures of past pathogen exposure. The number of typed donors differed by locus: about 620-640 for A, B, C, DRB1 and DQB1; 522 for DQA1; approximately 610 for DPA1; and some 430 for DPB1. HLA typing included class I and class II loci at four-digit resolution. An early release that covered more than 550 HLA-typed donors contained around 300 gigabases of sequencing data and around 85 million unique TCR sequences. The genetic ancestry cluster associated with self-reported Caucasian donors included 81% of the roughly 390 genotyped donors. Besides the first cohort of around 670 subjects, a separate validation cohort made up of 120 different subjects was used. To decide whether each TCR beta V gene segment behaved as functional or pseudogenic, an earlier analysis of fewer than 750 of the donors relied on high-throughput TCR beta sequencing. About 5 DR-DQ haplotypes were handled as single units for association and clustering, since linkage in the cohort was strong. Among roughly 400 genotyped donors of the cohort, an average of about 240,000 unique TCR beta nucleotide sequences was sequenced per donor, of which roughly 18% were non-productive. Donor age, sex, ethnicity and CMV serostatus were compiled alongside the repertoire data. To predict cytomegalovirus infection status, the study combined high-throughput TCR immunosequencing, statistical association of individual TCRs with disease status, and machine learning. All discovery cohort repertoires had been generated using a single sequencing platform. A later analysis re-examined previously published TCR beta repertoires from just over 650 donors and added high-resolution HLA genotyping to investigate patterns of TCR occurrence. In a later genetic analysis, genome-wide SNP genotypes for 398 of the 666 donors were used, and that subset was treated as a discovery cohort. The study profiled the T cell repertoires of 500 to 800 subjects by immunosequencing and related them to cytomegalovirus serostatus.

Paper-wide results and their limitations: According to a later analysis, TCR association rates differed among HLA loci, with DRB1 alleles showing the most associated TCRs and HLA-C alleles showing the fewest. Because counts were too low, 15 to 20 rarely observed V segments, including chromosome 9 orphons, were excluded from the earlier analysis of 587 of the donors. Because HLA typing was unavailable for some donors at each locus, only the typed subset was used in association tests. The only immune exposure information available for the cohort was CMV serostatus. A further reported finding was that TCR beta sequences accurately predicted the HLA-A and HLA-B alleles for most subjects in the first cohort. While some public TCRs were present in many individuals, most TCR sequences turned up only very rarely across donors. The cohort was sequenced for TCR beta chains only, and without alpha or paired-chain data the features that could be detected were limited. In a later analysis, 16,951 TCR beta sequences were associated with specific HLA alleles at a false discovery rate of 0.05. An association between a missense DCLRE1C variant and V-gene and J-gene trimming of TCR beta chains was found in a later genetic analysis and replicated in an independent cohort. In vitro tests confirmed that a few of the cytomegalovirus-associated TCR beta chains recognize cytomegalovirus antigens. An earlier analysis of several hundred of the donors showed that most TCR beta V segments appeared in productive rearrangements either about 87% or about 30% of the time, which broadly matched IMGT annotations. Assigning TCR associations to individual alleles was difficult when HLA alleles, especially DR and DQ, strongly co-occurred. The study gave a list of 150 to 200 TCR beta chains associated with cytomegalovirus. Correlated functional status among segregating V segments might reflect linkage disequilibrium, but an unknown experimental factor could not be ruled out. The authors suggested that the approach could potentially be extended to other disease states and immunological phenotypes. Compared with equally common non-associated chains, HLA-associated TCR beta chains in a later analysis were more clonally expanded and had lower generation probabilities. According to a later analysis, most CMV-associated TCR beta chains appeared to be HLA-restricted, and the HLA associations seemed to be driven largely by CMV exposure. A later genetic analysis reported fewer N-insertions in productive TCRs among donors in an Asian-associated ancestry cluster than the 666-donor mean. In both the original and validation cohorts, the classifier was reported to diagnose cytomegalovirus status with high specificity and sensitivity. Presence/absence analyses assumed roughly uniform sequencing depth across donors, an assumption that may not hold. According to a later analysis, parvovirus B19, influenza, CMV and Epstein-Barr virus appeared linked to several top co-occurrence clusters. A group of highly shared sequence variants was considered likely to be a technical artifact of the sequencing pipeline.

The cohort comprised 666 healthy bone marrow donors. At the time of sampling, all cohort members were nominally healthy, though unrecorded immune exposures were likely present. The donor was CMV seronegative and belonged to the group of 350 to 400 seronegative cohort members. Every donor gave a peripheral blood sample, and the peripheral blood mononuclear cells from that sample were used for TCR beta sequencing. The Qiagen DNeasy Blood Extraction Kit was used to extract genomic DNA from the blood cell samples. To note about this clone: No cognate antigen has been identified for it. Base quality data are lacking; no much larger clone is found one base away.

The library came from the immunoSEQ multiplex PCR assay. For the multiplex PCR, a mixture combining 60 forward primers for TCR Vbeta segments and 13 reverse primers for TCR Jbeta segments was used. The CDR3 region of rearranged TCR beta genes was amplified from genomic DNA with a multiplex PCR assay. Amplified TCR beta libraries were sequenced as 87-base-pair reads on the Illumina HiSeq System. The original pipeline was this. Across the 670 or so repertoires, a later analysis counted approximately 75 million unique TCR beta chains, around 11 million of which were shared by at least two donors. To remove PCR and sequencing errors, raw reads were error-corrected and collapsed into unique sequences using a nearest-neighbor algorithm that merged closely related sequences. CDR3 sequences were aligned to IMGT reference sequences to assign V, D and J gene segments. Each retained sequence needed at least a six-nucleotide match to both a V gene segment and a J gene segment. Rearrangements were classified as productive when the CDR3 lacked stop codons and remained in frame with V and J, and all other rearrangements were classified as non-productive. CDR3 was defined according to IMGT convention as the region running from the second conserved V-encoded cysteine to the conserved J-encoded phenylalanine. The earlier analysis of a few hundred of the donors excluded sequences that lacked an unambiguous match to a single V gene segment. In an earlier analysis of approximately 610 of the donors, V segments were called functional above 56.7% productive rearrangements and were called segregating when the between-donor standard deviation exceeded 5%. A statistical classification framework was developed to diagnose cytomegalovirus status using the catalog of TCR beta chain sequences. In a later analysis, V and J genes were assigned by comparing TCR nucleotide sequences against IMGT/GENE-DB human TR gene sequences. A later analysis assigned CDR3 sequences and most-parsimonious VDJ recombination scenarios with the TCRdist pipeline. In a later analysis, each TCR beta chain was defined by its CDR3 amino acid sequence together with its V-gene family, and reads without a unique V-gene family were excluded. A later analysis removed roughly 590 highly shared, low-generation-probability nucleotide sequences to deal with suspected cross-contamination and a sequencing artifact. In a later analysis, a clonal expansion index was calculated for each public chain from normalized within-repertoire ranks of inferred template counts. In a later analysis, generation probabilities were computed using a VDJ recombination model fitted to out-of-frame rearrangements, and the results were checked against IGoR. In a later analysis, TCR-TCR, TCR-HLA and TCR-CMV co-occurrence was scored with hypergeometric tests, and a repertoire-size bias correction was applied to TCR pairs. In a later analysis, false discovery rates were estimated by permuting HLA or CMV assignments 20 times. In a later analysis, co-occurring TCRs were grouped using DBSCAN, and TCRdist sequence similarity was added for clustering within HLA-allele-positive subsets. Co-occurrence clustering excluded repertoires with fewer than 30,000 or more than 120,000 public chains, plus five with anomalous nucleotide sharing. TCRdb retrieved this table from immuneACCESS and kept in-frame rearrangements only. Not all clones are present; in checked studies, unresolved V genes account for under half, and no reason is known for the remainder. That table supplies the V and J calls and clone size; D and trimming were determined from the DNA. In this sample the table shows over 50,000 clones, roughly 80% of which occur a single time. The ten biggest clones cover over 1.5% of the sample.

Sequenced input: PBMCs. The TCR sequence derives from a man in his forties in good health and CMV-seronegative.

The DNA sequence is given as TGTGCCTCGGCTGGGGGACAGACTTCCTCCTACGAGCAGTACTTC. Its protein is CASAGGQTSSYEQYF. The chain is encoded by TRBV30 joined to TRBJ2-7; 7 bases in the middle match TRBD1. Compared with germline, V lacks 7 bases and J lacks 0 bases; bases without a gene match: 12. Sequences GTSNPN (CDR1) and SVGIG (CDR2) are obtained from the germline V gene (reference sequence). The CDR3 sequence holds 15 residues, the cysteine and phenylalanine included. Only the CDR3 region is kept as DNA, spanning 45 bases read in frame from base 1.